This entry is about one T cell receptor beta chain. The antigen is unknown. This record comes from a study of CD8 T cell repertoires and HIV-1 epitope variants. Study as a whole: Controls were a CMV, EBV and flu pool, Ebola AY9, and no peptide. Enriched T cells were co-cultured with equal numbers of autologous T cell-negative antigen-presenting cells. IL-2, IL-7 and IL-15 were added on days 3 and 7 of approximately 11-day cultures.

With 0 bases clipped from V and 3 bases from J, the junction kept 15 bases outside the gene matches. CDR3 length: 19 amino acids. Germline V gene sequence: CDR1 SGHVS, CDR2 FNYEAQ. On the immunoSEQ platform, TCR beta CDR3s were sequenced at survey depth. The assay was immunoSEQ multiplex PCR, and TCRdb's table has in-frame clones only and misses some. Here the sample spans a few thousand clones, approximately 70% being singletons. The TCR sequence derives from a male donor with HIV. Sequencing used cultured CD8+ T cells derived from PBMCs. The chain employs TRBV7-6 and TRBJ2-7; 9 bases are shared with TRBD1. DNA for the CDR3: TGTGCCAGCAGCTTAGCCTTTTCCGGGACAGGGCACGAGCGCTACGAGCAGTACTTC. Encoded protein: CASSLAFSGTGHERYEQYF.